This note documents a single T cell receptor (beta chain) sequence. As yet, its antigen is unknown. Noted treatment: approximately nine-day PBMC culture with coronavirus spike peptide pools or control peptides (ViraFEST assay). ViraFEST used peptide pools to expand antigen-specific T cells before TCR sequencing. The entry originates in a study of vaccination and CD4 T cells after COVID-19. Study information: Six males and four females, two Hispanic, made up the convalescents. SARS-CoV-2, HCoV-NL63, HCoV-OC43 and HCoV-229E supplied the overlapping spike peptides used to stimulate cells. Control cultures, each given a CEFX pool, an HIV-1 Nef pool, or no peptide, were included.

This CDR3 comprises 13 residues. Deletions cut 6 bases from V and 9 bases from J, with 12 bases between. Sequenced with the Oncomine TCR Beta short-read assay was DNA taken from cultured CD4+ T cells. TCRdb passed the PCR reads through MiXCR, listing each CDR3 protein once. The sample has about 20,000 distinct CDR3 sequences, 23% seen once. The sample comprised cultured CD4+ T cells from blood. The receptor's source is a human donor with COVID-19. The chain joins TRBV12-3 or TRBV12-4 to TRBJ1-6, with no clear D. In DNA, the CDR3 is TGTGCCAGCAGCACTGTCCGGGCTTCACCCCTCCACTTT. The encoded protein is CASSTVRASPLHF.